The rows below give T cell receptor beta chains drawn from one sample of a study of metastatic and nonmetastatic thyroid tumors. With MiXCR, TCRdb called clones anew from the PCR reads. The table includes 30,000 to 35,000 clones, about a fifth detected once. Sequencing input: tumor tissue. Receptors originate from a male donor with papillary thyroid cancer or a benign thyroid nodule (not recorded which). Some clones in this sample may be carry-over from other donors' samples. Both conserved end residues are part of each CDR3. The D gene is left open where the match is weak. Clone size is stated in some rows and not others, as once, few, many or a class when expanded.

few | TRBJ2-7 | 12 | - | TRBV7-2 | CASSSPVGDQYF | TGTGCCAGCAGCTCTCCCGTAGGCGACCAGTACTTC
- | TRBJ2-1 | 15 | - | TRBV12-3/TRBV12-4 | CASSSLTGTLNEQFF | TGTGCCAGCAGTTCCCTCACCGGGACGCTCAATGAGCAGTTCTTC
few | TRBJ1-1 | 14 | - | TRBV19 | CASRPRGGRTEAFF | TGTGCCAGTAGGCCCCGAGGGGGGAGAACTGAAGCTTTCTTT
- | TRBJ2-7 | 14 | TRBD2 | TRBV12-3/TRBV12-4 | CASGHSGSSYEQYF | TGTGCCAGCGGTCATAGCGGGAGCTCCTACGAGCAGTACTTC
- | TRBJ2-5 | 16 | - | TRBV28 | CASSRITSGLGETQYF | TGTGCCAGCAGTCGCATCACATCTGGATTGGGAGAGACCCAGTACTTC
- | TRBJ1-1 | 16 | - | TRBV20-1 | CSARTGVITMNTEAFF | TGCAGTGCTAGAACTGGTGTCATAACCATGAACACTGAAGCTTTCTTT
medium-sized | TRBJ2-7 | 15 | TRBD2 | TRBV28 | CASSLNPSGTYEQYF | TGTGCCAGCAGTTTAAACCCTAGCGGCACCTACGAGCAGTACTTC
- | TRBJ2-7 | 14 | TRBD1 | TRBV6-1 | CAAAAGTGTYEQYF | TGTGCCGCAGCCGCCGGGACAGGGACATACGAGCAGTACTTC
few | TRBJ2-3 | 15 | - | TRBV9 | CASSVGSSGTDTQYF | TGTGCCAGCAGCGTAGGGTCTAGCGGCACAGATACGCAGTATTTT
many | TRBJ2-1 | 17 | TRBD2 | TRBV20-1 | CSAMWTSGRVLDNEQFF | TGCAGTGCTATGTGGACTAGCGGGAGAGTATTAGACAATGAGCAGTTCTTC
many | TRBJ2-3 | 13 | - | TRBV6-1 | CASSMLLTDTQYF | TGTGCCAGCAGCATGTTACTCACAGATACGCAGTATTTT
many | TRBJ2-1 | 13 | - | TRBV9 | CASSASSGAEQFF | TGTGCCAGCAGCGCATCTTCCGGGGCCGAGCAGTTCTTC
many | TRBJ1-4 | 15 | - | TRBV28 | CASSAQRWGQEKLFF | TGTGCCAGCAGTGCCCAGAGGTGGGGTCAGGAAAAACTGTTTTTT
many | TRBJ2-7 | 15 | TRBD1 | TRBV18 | CASSRQGRSSYEQYF | TGTGCCAGCTCAAGACAGGGACGGTCCTCCTACGAGCAGTACTTC
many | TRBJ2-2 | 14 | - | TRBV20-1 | CSARVVSNTGELFF | TGCAGTGCTAGAGTTGTGAGTAACACCGGGGAGCTGTTTTTT
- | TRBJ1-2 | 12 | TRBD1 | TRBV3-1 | CASSSGGNGYTF | TGTGCCAGCAGCTCAGGGGGCAATGGCTACACCTTC
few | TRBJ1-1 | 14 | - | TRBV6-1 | CANRRGRVDTEAFF | TGTGCCAACAGGAGGGGCCGTGTGGACACTGAAGCTTTCTTT
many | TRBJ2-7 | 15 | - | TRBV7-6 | CASSLEQGIAYEQYF | TGTGCCAGCAGCTTAGAGCAGGGGATTGCCTACGAGCAGTACTTC
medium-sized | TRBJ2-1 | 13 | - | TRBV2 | CASSPPGRNEQFF | TGTGCCAGCTCTCCACCAGGTCGAAATGAGCAGTTCTTC
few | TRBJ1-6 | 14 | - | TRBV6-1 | CASSIRQVVSPLHF | TGTGCCAGCAGCATCCGGCAGGTCGTTTCACCCCTCCACTTT
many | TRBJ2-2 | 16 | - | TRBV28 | CASSLSWRSSTGELFF | TGTGCCAGCAGTTTATCGTGGCGGTCGAGCACCGGGGAGCTGTTTTTT
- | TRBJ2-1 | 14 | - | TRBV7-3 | CASSPIGMCNEQFF | TGTGCCAGCAGCCCTATCGGGATGTGCAATGAGCAGTTCTTC
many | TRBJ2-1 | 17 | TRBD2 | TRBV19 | CASSLTSGRGSYNEQFF | TGTGCCAGTAGTCTGACTAGCGGGAGAGGGTCCTACAATGAGCAGTTCTTC
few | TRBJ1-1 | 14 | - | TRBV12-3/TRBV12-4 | CASQSQGPNTEAFF | TGTGCCAGCCAATCTCAAGGCCCCAACACTGAAGCTTTCTTT
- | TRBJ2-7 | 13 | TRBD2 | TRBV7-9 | CASRLSGGYEKYF | TGTGCCAGCAGATTATCGGGAGGCTACGAGAAGTACTTC
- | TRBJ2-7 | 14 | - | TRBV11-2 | CASSSVPASYEQYF | TGTGCCAGCAGCTCAGTCCCGGCATCCTACGAGCAGTACTTC
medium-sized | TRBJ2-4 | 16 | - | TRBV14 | CASSQESYGTKNIQYF | TGTGCCAGCAGCCAAGAATCGTACGGAACCAAAAACATTCAGTACTTC
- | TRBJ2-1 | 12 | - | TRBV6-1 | CASRTGENEQFF | TGTGCCAGCAGAACGGGGGAGAATGAGCAGTTCTTC
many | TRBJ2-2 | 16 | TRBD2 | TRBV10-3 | CAIRRNSGANTGELFF | TGTGCCATCAGACGGAATAGCGGGGCGAACACCGGGGAGCTGTTTTTT
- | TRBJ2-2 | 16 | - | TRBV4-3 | CASILWTGRGAGELFF | TGCGCCAGCATCCTCTGGACCGGGAGAGGGGCCGGGGAGCTGTTTTTT
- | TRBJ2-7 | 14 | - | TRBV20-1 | CSAAGLQSSYEQYF | TGCAGTGCTGCGGGACTCCAAAGCTCCTACGAGCAGTACTTC
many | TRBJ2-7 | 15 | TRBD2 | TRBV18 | CASSPGAGDLYEQYF | TGTGCCAGCTCACCTGGAGCGGGAGACCTGTACGAGCAGTACTTC
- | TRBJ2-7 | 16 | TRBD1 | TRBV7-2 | CASSYSRDRFSYEQYF | TGTGCCAGCAGCTATAGCCGGGACAGGTTCTCCTACGAGCAGTACTTC
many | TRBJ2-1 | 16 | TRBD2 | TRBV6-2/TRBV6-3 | CASTQGRAGDYNEQFF | TGTGCCAGCACCCAGGGTCGAGCGGGAGACTACAATGAGCAGTTCTTC
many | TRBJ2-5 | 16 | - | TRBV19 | CASSRLRGQTQETQYF | TGTGCCAGTAGTCGCCTGAGAGGACAAACGCAAGAGACCCAGTACTTC
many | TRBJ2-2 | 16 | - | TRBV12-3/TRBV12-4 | CASSLRGGTNTGELFF | TGTGCCAGCAGTTTACGCGGCGGAACCAACACCGGGGAGCTGTTTTTT
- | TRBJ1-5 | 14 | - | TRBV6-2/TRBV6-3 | CASRTWGVNQPQHF | TGTGCCAGCCGCACATGGGGCGTCAATCAGCCCCAGCATTTT
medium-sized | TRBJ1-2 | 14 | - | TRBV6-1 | CASNPVGANYGYTF | TGTGCCAGCAACCCCGTAGGAGCTAACTATGGCTACACCTTC
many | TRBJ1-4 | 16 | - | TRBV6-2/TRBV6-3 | CASRTSTGVHSEKLFF | TGTGCCAGCAGAACTTCGACGGGGGTCCACAGTGAAAAACTGTTTTTT
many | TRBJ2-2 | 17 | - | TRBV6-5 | CASSYSRPAGNTGELFF | TGTGCCAGCAGTTACTCGAGGCCAGCGGGGAACACCGGGGAGCTGTTTTTT
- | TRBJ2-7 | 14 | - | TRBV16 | CASSQSGQVYEQYF | TGTGCCAGCAGCCAATCTGGGCAGGTATACGAGCAGTACTTC
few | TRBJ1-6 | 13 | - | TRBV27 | CASSFRGGSPLHF | TGTGCCAGCAGTTTCAGGGGCGGGTCACCCCTCCACTTT
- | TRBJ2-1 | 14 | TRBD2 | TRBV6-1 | CASSSGGAYNEQFF | TGTGCCAGCAGTAGCGGGGGGGCCTACAATGAGCAGTTCTTC
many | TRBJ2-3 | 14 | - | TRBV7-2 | CASSLAQNTDTQYF | TGTGCCAGCAGCTTAGCGCAGAACACAGATACGCAGTATTTT
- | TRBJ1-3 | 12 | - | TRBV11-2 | CASSFTGNTIYF | TGTGCCAGCAGCTTTACCGGAAACACCATATATTTT
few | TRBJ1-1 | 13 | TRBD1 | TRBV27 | CASSTGGGTEAFF | TGTGCCAGCAGTACAGGGGGGGGAACTGAAGCTTTCTTT
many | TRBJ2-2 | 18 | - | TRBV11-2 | CASSLRAGRPLNTGELFF | TGTGCCAGCAGCTTACGGGCGGGGCGCCCCCTGAACACCGGGGAGCTGTTTTTT
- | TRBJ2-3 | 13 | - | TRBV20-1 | CSGVPRLADTQYF | TGCAGTGGCGTTCCCCGTTTGGCAGATACGCAGTATTTT
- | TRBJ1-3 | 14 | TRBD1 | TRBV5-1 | CASSSGTGGNTIYF | TGCGCCAGCAGCTCCGGGACAGGGGGAAACACCATATATTTT
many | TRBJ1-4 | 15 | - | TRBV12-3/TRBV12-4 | CASSTRHRGQEKLFF | TGTGCCAGCAGTACCCGGCACCGTGGTCAGGAAAAACTGTTTTTT
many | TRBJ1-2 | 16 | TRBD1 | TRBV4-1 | CASSPNSGQGNYGYTF | TGCGCCAGCAGCCCCAACAGTGGACAGGGGAACTATGGCTACACCTTC
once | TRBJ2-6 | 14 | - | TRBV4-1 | CAITGGPRANVLTF | TGCGCCATCACGGGTGGGCCTAGGGCCAACGTCCTGACTTTC
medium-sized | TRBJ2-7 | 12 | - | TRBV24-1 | CATSDAAYEQYF | TGTGCCACCAGTGATGCCGCCTACGAGCAGTACTTC
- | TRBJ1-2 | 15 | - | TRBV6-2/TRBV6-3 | CASSYSRRELRGYTF | TGTGCCAGCAGTTACTCGAGGAGGGAGTTACGTGGCTACACCTTC
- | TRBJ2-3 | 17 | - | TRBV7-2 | CASSLAPGRGGTDTQYF | TGTGCCAGCAGCTTAGCTCCTGGGAGAGGGGGCACAGATACGCAGTATTTT
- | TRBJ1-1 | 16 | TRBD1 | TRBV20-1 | CSATLYDRGVDTEAFF | TGCAGTGCTACTCTCTACGACAGGGGGGTGGACACTGAAGCTTTCTTT
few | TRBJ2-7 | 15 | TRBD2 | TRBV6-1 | CASSERLAVAYEQYF | TGTGCCAGCAGTGAGAGGCTAGCGGTGGCCTACGAGCAGTACTTC